This T cell receptor (beta chain) was found in a study of cytomegalovirus exposure and HLA in healthy donors. Study-wide results and limits: Most TCR sequences were seen very rarely across donors, but some public TCRs occurred in many. Cytomegalovirus-associated status was assigned to some 180 TCR beta chains. The authors later found most CMV-associated TCR beta chains appeared HLA-restricted. Indistinguishable V segments such as TRBV6-2 and TRBV6-3 were excluded.

Use of 60 Vbeta and 13 Jbeta primers characterized the PCR. Libraries were prepared by immunoSEQ multiplex PCR; TCRdb keeps only in-frame clonotypes and omits some of them. Here the sample spans about 140,000 clones, about 79% being singletons. Note on this clone: The antigen is unknown.

This CDR3 is built from 19 residues. V shed 4 bases, J shed 5 bases, and the junction held 21 bases outside the gene matches. Germline CDR1 reads SNHLY; CDR2 reads FYNNEI. Specimen: PBMCs. V usage is TRBV2 and J usage is TRBJ2-3; 7 bases agree with TRBD1. The sequence was collected from a man aged 35 to 55 in good health and CMV-seropositive. The CDR3 nucleotides are TGTGCCAGCAGTGTGTATTCGGGATTGGGGGACAGCGCACTAGATACGCAGTATTTT. Protein: CASSVYSGLGDSALDTQYF.